This T cell receptor beta chain is from a study of blood T cell repertoires in COVID-19. In the study overall: PBMCs, B-cell-depleted T cells, or T cells were the source of the cDNA or gDNA that made up the material.

Per the original data handling: Estimates of nucleated cell counts were drawn from the amplification of reference gene primers. Produced via immunoSEQ multiplex PCR; TCRdb's table is partial and in-frame only. The V and J calls and clone size come from that table; D and trimming were worked out from the DNA. Of tens of thousands of clones in the sample, around 87% were seen once. Sequencing was performed on peripheral blood. The clonotype was recovered from a man between 50 and 59 years old with active COVID-19.

Here the CDR3 DNA reads TGTGCCAGCAGTGATCACGCAGGGGGAAGCGGCTACACCTTC. Its protein is CASSDHAGGSGYTF. V usage is TRBV6-4 and J usage is TRBJ1-2; 7 bases agree with TRBD1. Germline lookup yields CDR1 MRHNA and CDR2 SNTAGT. The CDR3 sequence is 14 residues long. V shed 3 bases and J 8 bases; nucleotides not matched to a gene: 9.